Listed below are T cell receptor beta chains from one sample, sequenced in a study of blood T cell repertoires in COVID-19. TCRdb's table, derived via immunoSEQ multiplex PCR, lists solely in-frame clones and lacks some. The table lists some 69,000 clones, 90% of them singletons. Source material: peripheral blood. The receptor set was obtained from a man aged 50 to 59 with COVID-19, enrolled during active disease. CDR3s include the opening cysteine and the closing phenylalanine or tryptophan. The D gene is left open where the match is weak. Rows may omit the clone size; those that give it use once, few, many or a size class.

>-|TRBV19|TRBJ2-5|-
CASSSERGKTQYF
TGTGCCAGTAGTAGCGAAAGAGGAAAGACCCAGTACTTC
>-|TRBV6-5|TRBJ1-1|TRBD1
CASRIGTGSEAFF
TGTGCCAGCAGGATAGGGACAGGGTCTGAAGCTTTCTTT
>-|TRBV5-1|TRBJ2-5|TRBD2
CASSPGEGGETQYF
TGCGCCAGCAGCCCGGGGGAGGGAGGAGAGACCCAGTACTTC
>-|TRBV6-5|TRBJ1-1|-
CASSYLGRANTEAFF
TGTGCCAGCAGTTACTTGGGCAGGGCCAACACTGAAGCTTTCTTT
>few|TRBV2|TRBJ2-1|TRBD2
CASRPGLAGGRFVEQFF
TGTGCCAGCAGACCGGGACTAGCGGGAGGAAGGTTCGTTGAGCAGTTCTTC
>-|TRBV19|TRBJ2-5|-
CASSNGGQPPQETQYF
TGTGCCAGTAGTAATGGAGGGCAGCCACCGCAAGAGACCCAGTACTTC
>few|TRBV7-9|TRBJ2-7|-
CASSLRVAGYYEQYF
TGTGCCAGCAGCTTAAGGGTCGCAGGGTACTACGAGCAGTACTTC
>-|TRBV19|TRBJ1-2|-
CASRRAETYGYTF
TGTGCCAGTAGGCGGGCAGAGACCTATGGCTACACCTTC
>-|TRBV28|TRBJ1-5|-
CASTKYRDGNQPQHF
TGTGCCAGCACAAAATACAGGGACGGCAATCAGCCCCAGCATTTT
>-|TRBV12-5|TRBJ1-4|-
CASGLVPGNNEKLFF
TGTGCTAGTGGTTTGGTACCGGGGAACAATGAAAAACTGTTTTTT
>-|TRBV19|TRBJ1-5|TRBD1
CATTTGGGGNQPQHF
TGTGCCACTACCACCGGAGGGGGCGGCAATCAGCCCCAGCATTTT
>-|TRBV5-6|TRBJ2-5|TRBD2
CASSLAGVETQYF
TGTGCCAGCAGCTTAGCGGGAGTCGAGACCCAGTACTTC
>once|TRBV5-1|TRBJ2-1|TRBD1
CASSLAGTGNNEQFF
TGCGCCAGCAGCTTGGCCGGGACAGGCAACAATGAGCAGTTCTTC
>-|TRBV14|TRBJ1-3|TRBD1
CASSHWTGRSGNTIYF
TGTGCCAGCAGCCACTGGACAGGCAGATCTGGAAACACCATATATTTT
>-|TRBV28|TRBJ1-2|TRBD1
CASSRTGDNYGYTF
TGTGCCAGCAGCCGGACAGGGGACAACTATGGCTACACCTTC
>-|TRBV6-2/TRBV6-3|TRBJ1-1|TRBD1
CASSYSRQGDTEAFF
TGTGCCAGCAGTTACTCTAGACAGGGGGACACTGAAGCTTTCTTT
>-|TRBV4-1|TRBJ1-1|TRBD1
CASSRQGQGASEAFF
TGCGCCAGCAGCCGCCAGGGGCAGGGGGCCTCCGAAGCTTTCTTT
>-|TRBV5-4|TRBJ2-3|TRBD1
CASSTGQGWGDTQYF
TGTGCCAGCAGCACCGGACAGGGATGGGGAGATACGCAGTATTTT
>-|TRBV5-6|TRBJ2-1|TRBD2
CASSSKTSGTYNEQFF
TGTGCCAGCAGCTCCAAGACTAGCGGTACCTACAATGAGCAGTTCTTC
>-|TRBV7-2|TRBJ1-4|TRBD1
CASSPGNRGREKLFF
TGTGCCAGCAGCCCTGGTAACAGGGGGCGTGAAAAACTGTTTTTT
>-|TRBV6-6|TRBJ2-3|-
CASREGGGVDTQYF
TGTGCCAGCAGGGAAGGCGGGGGCGTTGATACGCAGTATTTT
>-|TRBV6-2/TRBV6-3|TRBJ2-2|-
CASSYWRELFF
TGTGCCAGCAGTTACTGGCGGGAGCTGTTTTTT
>-|TRBV2|TRBJ2-1|-
CASTGLSYNEQFF
TGTGCCAGCACTGGACTCTCCTACAATGAGCAGTTCTTC
>-|TRBV28|TRBJ2-5|-
CASSLARIQETQYF
TGTGCCAGCAGCCTAGCACGAATCCAAGAGACCCAGTACTTC
>once|TRBV24-1|TRBJ2-1|-
CATSDLKRDEQFF
TGTGCCACCAGTGATTTAAAGCGGGATGAGCAGTTCTTC
>-|TRBV7-2|TRBJ1-1|-
CASSLDPSPTEAFF
TGTGCCAGCAGCTTAGACCCCAGTCCCACTGAAGCTTTCTTT
>-|TRBV15|TRBJ1-1|TRBD1
CATSRDYPGTEYTEAFF
TGTGCCACCAGCAGAGATTACCCGGGGACAGAATACACTGAAGCTTTCTTT
>-|TRBV10-3|TRBJ2-2|TRBD2
CAISGGSGRGTGELFF
TGTGCCATCAGTGGGGGTAGCGGGAGGGGCACCGGGGAGCTGTTTTTT
>-|TRBV6-1|TRBJ2-7|-
CASSEGLASWEQYF
TGTGCCAGCAGTGAAGGTCTAGCATCGTGGGAGCAGTACTTC
>-|TRBV18|TRBJ1-4|TRBD1
CASSPGQGYEKLFF
TGTGCCAGCTCACCGGGACAGGGGTATGAAAAACTGTTTTTT
>-|TRBV27|TRBJ2-1|TRBD2
CASSLVGRAFGFDEQFF
TGTGCCAGCAGTTTAGTCGGGAGGGCGTTCGGGTTTGATGAGCAGTTCTTC
>once|TRBV7-3|TRBJ2-5|TRBD1
CASSGTGGETQYF
TGTGCCAGCAGCGGAACAGGGGGAGAGACCCAGTACTTC
>few|TRBV5-6|TRBJ2-5|TRBD1
CASSYPGTGGETQYF
TGTGCCAGCAGCTACCCCGGGACAGGGGGAGAGACCCAGTACTTC
>-|TRBV2|TRBJ2-5|TRBD2
CASSEVISGLGETQYF
TGTGCCAGCAGTGAGGTAATATCGGGACTAGGAGAGACCCAGTACTTC
>-|TRBV24-1|TRBJ2-5|TRBD1
CATSEGGQGRGETQYF
TGTGCCACCAGTGAGGGGGGACAGGGTAGGGGGGAGACCCAGTACTTC
>-|TRBV24-1|TRBJ1-5|TRBD1
CATSDWDRVRSGNQPQHF
TGTGCCACCAGTGATTGGGACAGGGTCCGCTCGGGCAATCAGCCCCAGCATTTT
>once|TRBV7-2|TRBJ2-5|-
CASSLIWRAETQYF
TGTGCCAGCAGCTTAATCTGGCGGGCTGAGACCCAGTACTTC
>-|TRBV9|TRBJ2-2|-
CASSVYYTGELFF
TGTGCCAGCAGCGTTTACTACACCGGGGAGCTGTTTTTT
>-|TRBV9|TRBJ2-1|-
CASSPVGSGYYNEQFF
TGTGCCAGCAGCCCCGTTGGTAGCGGATACTACAATGAGCAGTTCTTC
>-|TRBV19|TRBJ2-4|-
CASSIRDTATSKNIQYF
TGTGCCAGTAGTATTAGGGACACGGCTACATCCAAAAACATTCAGTACTTC
>-|TRBV6-1|TRBJ1-3|-
CASSEAYSGNTIYF
TGTGCCAGCAGTGAAGCCTACTCTGGAAACACCATATATTTT
>-|TRBV5-1|TRBJ2-1|TRBD2
CASSISIRAGGPENNEQFF
TGCGCCTCCAGCATTTCCATCCGAGCGGGAGGGCCGGAAAACAATGAGCAGTTCTTC
>-|TRBV19|TRBJ2-7|-
CASSPGGTVYEQYF
TGTGCCAGTAGTCCCGGAGGGACAGTCTACGAGCAGTACTTC
>-|TRBV5-1|TRBJ1-6|-
CASSAGAPYNSPLHF
TGCGCCAGCAGCGCAGGGGCCCCCTATAATTCACCCCTCCACTTT
>-|TRBV7-2|TRBJ2-5|TRBD1
CASSPRGDREEETQYF
TGTGCCAGCAGCCCAAGGGGGGACAGGGAGGAAGAGACCCAGTACTTC
>-|TRBV6-2/TRBV6-3|TRBJ2-3|TRBD2
CASSYRGLAVTDTQYF
TGTGCCAGCAGTTACAGAGGACTAGCGGTCACAGATACGCAGTATTTT
>-|TRBV28|TRBJ2-5|TRBD2
CASNSMTSGNQETQYF
TGTGCCAGCAACTCTATGACTAGCGGTAACCAAGAGACCCAGTACTTC
>-|TRBV7-9|TRBJ1-2|TRBD1
CASSTIKSTGAVRGYTF
TGTGCCAGCAGCACCATTAAATCGACAGGGGCCGTTAGAGGCTACACCTTC
>-|TRBV6-5|TRBJ1-1|TRBD1
CASSIGQGLEAFF
TGTGCCAGCAGTATAGGACAGGGCCTTGAAGCTTTCTTT
>-|TRBV6-1|TRBJ2-1|TRBD1
CASSKDRTGKNEQFF
TGTGCCAGCAGCAAGGACAGGACCGGAAAGAATGAGCAGTTCTTC